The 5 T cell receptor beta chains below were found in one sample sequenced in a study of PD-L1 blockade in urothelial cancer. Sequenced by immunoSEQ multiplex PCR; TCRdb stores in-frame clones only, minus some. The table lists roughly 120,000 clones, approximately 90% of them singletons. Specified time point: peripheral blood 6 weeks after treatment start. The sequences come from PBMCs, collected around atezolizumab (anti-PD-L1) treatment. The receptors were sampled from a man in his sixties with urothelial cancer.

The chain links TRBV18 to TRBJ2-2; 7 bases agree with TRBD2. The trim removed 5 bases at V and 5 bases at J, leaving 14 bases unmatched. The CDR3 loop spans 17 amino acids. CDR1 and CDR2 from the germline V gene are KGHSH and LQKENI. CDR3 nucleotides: TGTGCCAGCTCATCGCTTTCGGCGGGGGAGAGAACCGGGGAGCTGTTTTTT. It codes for CASSSLSAGERTGELFF.

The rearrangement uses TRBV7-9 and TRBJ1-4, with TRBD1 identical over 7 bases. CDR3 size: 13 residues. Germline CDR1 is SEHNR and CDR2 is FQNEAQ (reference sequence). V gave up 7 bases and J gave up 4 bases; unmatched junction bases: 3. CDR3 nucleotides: TGTGCCAGCATCCGGGACAGTAATGAAAAACTGTTTTTT. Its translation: CASIRDSNEKLFF.

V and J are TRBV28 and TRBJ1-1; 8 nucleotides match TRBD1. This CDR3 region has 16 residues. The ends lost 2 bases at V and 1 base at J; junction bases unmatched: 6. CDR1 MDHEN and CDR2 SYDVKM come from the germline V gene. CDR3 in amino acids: CASSLGTGPSNTEAFF. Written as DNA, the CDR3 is TGTGCCAGCAGTTTAGGGACAGGCCCTTCGAACACTGAAGCTTTCTTT.

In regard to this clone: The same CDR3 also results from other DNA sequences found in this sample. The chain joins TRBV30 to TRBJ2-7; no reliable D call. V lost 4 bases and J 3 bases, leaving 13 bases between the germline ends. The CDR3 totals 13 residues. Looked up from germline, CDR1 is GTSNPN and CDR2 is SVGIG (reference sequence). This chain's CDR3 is CAWTDIYIYEQYF. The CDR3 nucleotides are TGTGCCTGGACCGACATCTACATCTACGAGCAGTACTTC.

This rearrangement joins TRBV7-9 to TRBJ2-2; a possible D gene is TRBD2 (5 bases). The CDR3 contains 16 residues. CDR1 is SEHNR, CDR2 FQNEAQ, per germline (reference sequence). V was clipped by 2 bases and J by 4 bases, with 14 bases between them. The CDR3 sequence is CASSLTKGRGTGELFF. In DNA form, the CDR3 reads TGTGCCAGCAGCTTAACTAAAGGACGGGGCACCGGGGAGCTGTTTTTT.